The 4 T cell receptor beta chains below all came from one sample that was sequenced in a study of blood T cell repertoires in COVID-19. Using immunoSEQ multiplex PCR, the repertoire was profiled, and TCRdb retains in-frame clones only, with some absent. The data contain 400,000 or so clones, approximately 90% of them singletons. The source material was PBMCs or T cells enriched from blood (not recorded which). Receptors originate from a man in his thirties or forties who had recovered from COVID-19.

The V gene is TRBV24-1, the J gene TRBJ2-5, with 9 positions matching TRBD2. J lost 5 bases, V lost 4 bases, and 10 bases had no gene match. The CDR3 covers 16 residues. Looked up from germline, CDR1 is KGHDR and CDR2 is SFDVKD. CDR3 protein: CATSENRAGGYETQYF. In nucleotides, the CDR3 is TGTGCCACCAGTGAAAACCGAGCGGGAGGATATGAGACCCAGTACTTC.

This clone was detected only a few times. The gene calls are TRBV7-9 and TRBJ2-1, with TRBD2 matching over 10 bases. CDR3 size: 18 residues. Unmatched junction bases numbered 15, after V lost 1 base and J lost 9 bases. The germline V gene has CDR1 SEHNR and CDR2 FQNEAQ (reference sequence). CDR3 bases: TGTGCCAGCAGCTTAGGGCCCCGGGGGAGCGGGAGGGCCAGTGAGCAGTTCTTC. This codes for CASSLGPRGSGRASEQFF.

This CDR3 is CASSQEGRKNTGELFF. CDR3 sequence (DNA): TGTGCCAGCAGCCAAGAGGGCAGGAAGAACACCGGGGAGCTGTTTTTT. J is TRBJ2-2 and V is TRBV3-1 (or the pseudogene TRBV3-2); D ambiguous. Trimming left V 0 bases short and J 1 base short, with 9 bases between. The CDR3 covers 16 residues. The germline CDR1 and CDR2 sequences are LGHDT and YNNKEL (reference sequence).

This chain uses TRBV27 with TRBJ2-1; D might be TRBD1 (5 bases). The CDR3 covers 15 residues. Trimming shortened V by 3 bases and J by 4 bases, and 13 bases separated the two germline ends. Germline V gene data show CDR1 as MNHEY and CDR2 as SMNVEV (reference sequence). CDR3: CASSFTIRVYNEQFF. The CDR3 nucleotides read TGTGCCAGCAGTTTCACGATCAGGGTTTACAATGAGCAGTTCTTC.